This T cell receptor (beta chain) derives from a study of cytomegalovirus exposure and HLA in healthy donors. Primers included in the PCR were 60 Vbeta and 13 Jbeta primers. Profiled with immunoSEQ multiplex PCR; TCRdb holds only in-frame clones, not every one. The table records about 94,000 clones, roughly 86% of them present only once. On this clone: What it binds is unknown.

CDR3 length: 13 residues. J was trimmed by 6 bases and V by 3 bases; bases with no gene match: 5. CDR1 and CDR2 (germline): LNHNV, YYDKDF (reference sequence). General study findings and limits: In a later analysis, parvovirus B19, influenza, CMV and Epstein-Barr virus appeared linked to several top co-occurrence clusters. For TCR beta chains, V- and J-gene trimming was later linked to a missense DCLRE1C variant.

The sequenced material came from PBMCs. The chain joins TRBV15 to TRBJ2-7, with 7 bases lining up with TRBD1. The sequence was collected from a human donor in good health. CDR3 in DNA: TGTGCCACCAGCAGGGGAAGGGGGCGCGAGCAGTACTTC. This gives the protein CATSRGRGREQYF.